This T cell receptor beta chain emerged from a study of read filtering for tumor transcriptome and immune sequencing. Study-level information: By R-ISS, stages I, II and III held 8, 16 and 7 patients. General study points: Correlation between methods rose after single-read clonotypes were removed. Even smaller IR-seq throughput identified most shared clonotypes. The CD138-negative fraction was mixed bone marrow immune cells, not pure T cells.

At least ten counts were recorded for this clonotype. The antigen remains undetermined. V lost 6 bases and J 1 base, leaving 9 bases between the germline ends. The germline CDR1 and CDR2 sequences are SQVTM and ANQGSEA. CDR3 size: 12 residues. Molecular barcoded adaptors covering alpha/delta and beta/gamma chains were used on about 0.4 ug RNA. TCRdb independently ran MiXCR on the reads; one entry per CDR3 protein. The table lists roughly 61,000 distinct CDR3 sequences, roughly an eighth of them singletons. The sample consisted of a population of CD138-negative cells sorted from bone marrow. V is TRBV29-1 and J is TRBJ1-1, with D possibly TRBD1 on 6 matching bases. This TCR was recovered from a donor at least 40 years old with multiple myeloma. Written as DNA, the CDR3 is TGCAGCGTGGGACACCCGAACACTGAAGCTTTCTTT. Amino acids: CSVGHPNTEAFF.